This T cell receptor (beta chain) was identified in a study of blood T cell repertoires in COVID-19. Study processing details: The authors estimated nucleated cell counts from reference gene primer amplification. Measured with immunoSEQ multiplex PCR; TCRdb has only the in-frame clones, and not every one. V and J calls plus clone size are reproduced from that table; the DNA served to infer D and trimming. The data hold approximately 170,000 clones, with roughly 84% observed a single time. This clone was counted once. Sequenced input: PBMCs or T cells enriched from blood (not recorded which). The origin of this receptor is a woman in her thirties who had recovered from COVID-19.

In DNA form, the CDR3 reads TGTGCCAGCAGAAGAGAACAGATCAACTATGGCTACACCTTC. This codes for CASRREQINYGYTF. The chain combines TRBV6-5 with TRBJ1-2; unclear D gene. The V gene lost 6 bases and the J gene lost 2 bases, with 13 bases spanning the gap. The germline gives CDR1 MNHEY, CDR2 SVGAGI. This CDR3 has 14 amino acids.